This T cell receptor beta chain was retrieved from a study of T cells in Graves' hyperthyroidism and ophthalmopathy. Researchers amplified the TCR beta CDR3 regions from RNA transcripts. Carried out on the TCR CDR3, a first-round RT-PCR used the HTBI primer set. TCRdb re-called the multiplex PCR reads through MiXCR, storing one row per CDR3 protein. Of fewer than 900,000 distinct CDR3 sequences listed, roughly a sixth are singletons. This CDR3 spans 16 amino acids. V lost 5 bases, J lost 6 bases, and 7 bases stayed unmatched. Patients aged 18 to 65 had newly diagnosed hyperthyroidism that had lasted under 2 months.

The sequenced material came from blood. The source of this sequence is a woman aged 45-60 years with Graves' hyperthyroidism that later progressed to Graves' ophthalmopathy. The chain joins TRBV12-3 or TRBV12-4 to TRBJ2-1; TRBD2 aligns across 13 bases. Here the CDR3 DNA reads TGTGCCAGCAGTAAGGGACTAGCGGGGTGGGGCAATGAGCAGTTCTTC. Translated: CASSKGLAGWGNEQFF.